This T cell receptor beta chain was obtained from a study of T cells after yellow fever vaccination. Notes on the study in general: Compared with primary, the secondary response was weaker and peaked at day 5, not 15. The bulk population could contribute abundant contaminating clonotypes to FACS-sorted repertoires.

This clonotype was detected many times. Its antigen is as yet unknown. The 5'RACE template-switching step produced TCR cDNA and added a universal primer site and UMIs. TCRdb processed the 5' RACE reads anew with MiXCR; each CDR3 protein has one entry. The table includes 50,000 or so distinct CDR3 sequences, more than 5.5% detected once. Trimming stripped 6 bases from V and 8 bases from J, with 19 bases between. Germline V lookup: CDR1 MGHDK, CDR2 SYGVNS. This CDR3 has 14 residues. The rearrangement joins TRBV25-1 to TRBJ1-2; D ambiguous. This clonotype originated in a man younger than 35 who received the YFV17D yellow fever vaccine. The sample consisted of CD8+ T cells sorted from PBMCs, taken on the day of the first yellow fever vaccination. The CDR3 reads CASSPTKGLGGYTF. The CDR3 DNA sequence: TGTGCCAGCAGCCCTACAAAGGGCCTCGGGGGCTACACCTTC.